This T cell receptor beta chain appears in the sequencing data of a study of cytomegalovirus exposure and HLA in healthy donors. The donors comprised healthy bone marrow donors. V was clipped by 0 bases and J by 3 bases, with 5 bases between them. This CDR3 contains 13 residues. Germline V gives CDR1 SGHRS, CDR2 YFSETQ. Researchers ran the PCR with 60 Vbeta and 13 Jbeta primers. The protocol was immunoSEQ multiplex PCR, while the TCRdb copy is restricted to in-frame clones and leaves out a portion. Among approximately 74,000 clones listed, about 79% were seen once. The clonotype originates from a man between 60 and 75 years old in good health and CMV-seropositive. Sequenced: PBMCs. The chain is built from TRBV5-1 and TRBJ2-3; no clear D. The CDR3 sequence: CASSLAVTDTQYF. The CDR3 nucleotides read TGCGCCAGCAGCTTGGCCGTGACAGATACGCAGTATTTT.